This T cell receptor (beta chain) appears in the sequencing data of a study of CD8+CD57+ T cells in acquired aplastic anemia (dated by TCRdb to the late 2010s). For context, the study as a whole: A mean of around 3 ug of DNA, ranging from about 0.17 to 30 ug, was extracted from sorted CD4+ and CD8+ cells. CD8+CD57+ expansion was defined as frequency above the mean frequency observed in healthy subjects.

The paper as a whole reports these results and caveats: Twenty-nine CD8+ CDR3 sequences were found in both patients and controls but appeared to be highly expressed in patients and within the immunodominant clones of the patients. Between patients and healthy controls, no significant difference in CD8+ Simpson's diversity was found (P=0.060).

V is trimmed back by 1 base and J by 7 bases, and the junction contains 12 bases that no gene match accounts for. Spanning cysteine to phenylalanine, the CDR3 consists of 16 amino acids. Only the CDR3 DNA is retained, 48 bases long and in frame from the first base. CDR1 and CDR2, looked up from the germline V gene (reference sequence), are SGHAT and FQDESV. Expansion of CD8+CD57+ cells had been shown by flow cytometry in the patients chosen for sequencing. Every patient had severe acquired aplastic anemia, diagnosed using the International Study of Aplastic Anemia and Agranulocytosis and Camitta criteria. No therapy had been received by the patients at the time of blood sampling. TCR repertoires of sorted CD4+ and CD8+ blood T cells from severe aplastic anemia patients and healthy subjects were deep-sequenced in the study. Patients were enrolled in the USA under clinicaltrials.gov protocols 00001620, 01623167, 00001397, 00071045, 00081523 and 00961064. Ficoll-Paque density gradient centrifugation was used to isolate peripheral blood mononuclear cells. CD4+ and CD8+ T cells were sorted by FACS or magnetic beads before DNA extraction.

This clonotype was recorded at least ten times. Its antigen is still unknown. It has no much larger one-base neighbor in the sample; base qualities were not kept. Genomic DNA was used as template for profiling of TCR beta VDJ combinations and CDR3 sequences. An Illumina HiSeq 2000 was the platform used for TCR repertoire sequencing. In the authors' own workflow: TRBV/TRBJ rearrangement plots, CDR3 size and DJ length profiles, and Simpson's diversity index were used to assess repertoires. Whichever DNA sequence was most abundant in the deep sequencing data was defined as the immunodominant clone. CDR3 amino acid sequences were screened for sharing across subjects and were compared with published repertoires and the VDJdb database. TCRdb reworked the public reads: Q25 trimming with fastp, MiXCR clone assembly, productive beta chains retained. Identical CDR3 proteins give one entry, which carries the most common genes and DNA. What appears here as the V and J calls and clone size reflects TCRdb's work, not the paper's. This sample has 150,000 or so distinct CDR3 sequences in its table, and approximately 52% of those were observed once. The ten largest clones capture roughly 12% of the sample.

Source material: sorted CD4+, CD8+, or CD8+CD57+ T cells (not recorded which) from PBMCs. The sequence came from a human donor with aplastic anemia. The V gene is TRBV11-1 and the J gene is TRBJ2-7; TRBD2 lines up with 8 middle nucleotides. The bases read TGTGCCAGCAGCTTAGGGGTCGGCGGGGGGACGTGGGAGCAGTACTTC. The resulting protein is CASSLGVGGGTWEQYF.